The next 30 T cell receptor beta chains were all read from a single sample in a study of T cells in Graves' hyperthyroidism and ophthalmopathy. The CDR3 regions of TCR beta were amplified from RNA transcripts. The TCR CDR3 first-round RT-PCR relied on the HTBI primer set. TCRdb reprocessed the multiplex PCR reads with MiXCR, giving one entry per CDR3 protein. The sample carries 20,000 to 30,000 distinct CDR3 sequences, roughly 45% recorded once. The source material was blood. These receptors originate from a woman aged 30 to 39 with Graves' hyperthyroidism.

V gene TRBV5-1 combines with J gene TRBJ1-1; TRBD1 agrees at 8 bases. The V segment lost 5 bases and the J segment 4 bases; nucleotides outside the gene matches: 10. The CDR3 loop spans 15 amino acids. CDR1 is SGHRS, CDR2 YFSETQ, per germline. The CDR3 protein is CASRSSWTGSTEAFF. The CDR3 bases are TGCGCCAGCAGGTCCTCCTGGACAGGGAGCACTGAAGCTTTCTTT.

The chain recombines TRBV10-3 with TRBJ2-1; maybe TRBD1 (5 bases). The V end was cut by 10 bases, the J end by 6 bases, with 16 bases between. The CDR3 is 13 amino acids. Per germline, CDR1 ENHRY and CDR2 SYGVKD. The CDR3 here is CAKGFSYGNEQFF. The CDR3 coding sequence is TGTGCCAAGGGGTTTTCGTACGGCAATGAGCAGTTCTTC.

This clonotype was found once. Because it lacks the conserved phenylalanine or tryptophan at the end, this CDR3 is likely a read error. CDR3 DNA sequence: TGTGCTAGCAGCTCGGGGGGACAGATATACAATGAGCAGTTCTCC. Amino acids: CASSSGGQIYNEQFS. The chain links TRBV7-7 to TRBJ2-1; TRBD1 or TRBD2 may be the D gene (7 bases each). The CDR3 is made up of 15 amino acids. Germline-derived CDR1 and CDR2 are SSHAT and FNYEAQ (reference sequence).

The table lists this clonotype with many counts. The V gene is TRBV11-2, the J gene TRBJ2-5; a weak D match, TRBD1 (6 bases). From germline, CDR1 is SGHAT and CDR2 FQNNGV. V lost 7 bases, J lost 4 bases, and 13 bases lay in between. There are 13 residues in the CDR3. The CDR3 DNA follows: TGTGCCAGCAAAACGGGACATAGAGAGACCCAGTACTTC. Protein product: CASKTGHRETQYF. Supplemented by reference TRBV11-2 and TRBJ2-5, the full variable domain reads EAGVAQSPRYKIIEKRQSVAFWCNPISGHATLYWYQQILGQGPKLLIQFQNNGVVDDSQLPKDRFSAERLKGVDSTLKIQPAKLEDSAVYLCASKTGHRETQYFGPGTRLLVL.

The V and J genes are TRBV29-1 and TRBJ2-7; D is unclear. There are 11 residues in the CDR3. Germline assignment: CDR1 SQVTM and CDR2 ANQGSEA. V was clipped by 4 bases and J by 4 bases, with 8 bases between them. CDR3 region: CSVGPRYEQYF. The CDR3 DNA follows: TGCAGCGTTGGCCCTCGGTACGAGCAGTACTTC.

The chain recombines TRBV7-9 with TRBJ1-2, with D perhaps matching TRBD1 (6 bases). This CDR3 comprises 15 residues. From germline, CDR1 is SEHNR and CDR2 FQNEAQ (reference sequence). V was cut by 1 base and J by 12 bases, with 21 bases left in between. The DNA for the CDR3 is TGTGCCAGCAGCTTAGGAGAAACAGGGAAAGCTGGAAACACCTTC. Its translation: CASSLGETGKAGNTF.

This clonotype was recorded at least ten times. The rearrangement links TRBV5-8 to TRBJ2-5, with a possible D match to TRBD1 (7 bases). Germline lookup yields CDR1 SGHTS and CDR2 YDEGEE. V was pared by 4 bases and J by 4 bases, with 17 bases between. The CDR3 length is 15 residues. CDR3 in amino acids: CASSIWTGGIETQYF. CDR3 nucleotide sequence: TGTGCCAGCAGCATCTGGACAGGAGGGATAGAGACCCAGTACTTC.

This clonotype was counted a few times. The J gene is TRBJ1-6, the V gene TRBV20-1; TRBD1 matches at 10 bases. V shed 3 bases, J shed 8 bases, and the junction held 4 bases outside the gene matches. There are 14 residues in the CDR3. The germline CDR1 and CDR2 sequences are DFQATT and SNEGSKA (reference sequence). CDR3 DNA sequence: TGCAGTGCTAGCGCCGGGACAGGGGATTCACCCCTCCACTTT. Encoded protein: CSASAGTGDSPLHF.

As for this clonotype: A read error may produce the germline difference seen at one junction end. The chain carries TRBV5-4 and TRBJ1-5; D not resolved. Germline CDR1 SGHNT, CDR2 YYREEE (reference sequence). The length of the CDR3 is 14 residues. The CDR3 DNA is TGTACCAGCAGCTTGGTGGGGTTCGATCAGCCCCAGCATTTT. It yields the protein CTSSLVGFDQPQHF.

The table lists this clonotype with many counts. The gene calls are TRBV6-1 and TRBJ2-7; TRBD1 agrees at 8 bases. Germline lookup yields CDR1 MNHNS and CDR2 SASEGT. The CDR3 consists of 14 residues. With 6 bases clipped from V and 4 bases from J, the junction kept 8 bases outside the gene matches. DNA for the CDR3: TGTGCCAGCAGACTGACAGGGGTCATTTACGAGCAGTACTTC. It specifies CASRLTGVIYEQYF.

With regard to this clonotype: One end of the junction is discordant with germline, which a read error may explain. J is TRBJ2-1 and V is TRBV12-3 or TRBV12-4, with D tentatively TRBD2 (5 bases). The CDR3 runs 13 residues. The CDR3 sequence is CASSFDSYKERFF. The CDR3 DNA reads as TGTGCCAGCAGTTTTGATAGCTACAAAGAGCGGTTCTTT.

About this clonotype: The junction differs from germline at one of its ends, possibly a read error. This chain links TRBV20-1 with TRBJ2-3; D call uncertain. Germline CDR1 reads DFQATT; CDR2 reads SNEGSKA (reference sequence). The CDR3 covers 12 residues. The CDR3 DNA is TGCAGTGCCTCTGGCGGCACAGACACGCAGTATTTT. It yields the protein CSASGGTDTQYF.

This clonotype has just one count. V and J are TRBV19 and TRBJ2-5, with TRBD1 matching over 9 bases. In germline, CDR1 is LNHDA, CDR2 SQIVND (reference sequence). V lost 0 bases, J lost 5 bases, and 13 bases stayed unmatched. This CDR3 has 18 residues. CDR3 sequence reads: CASSIDEPDRGGEETQYF. CDR3 DNA sequence: TGTGCCAGTAGTATAGACGAACCGGACAGGGGCGGAGAGGAGACCCAGTACTTC. The complete variable domain, with remaining parts taken from reference TRBV19 and TRBJ2-5, reads DGGITQSPKYLFRKEGQNVTLSCEQNLNHDAMYWYRQDPGQGLRLIYYSQIVNDFQKGDIAEGYSVSREKKESFPLTVTSAQKNPTAFYLCASSIDEPDRGGEETQYFGPGTRLLVL.

The chain links TRBV5-1 to TRBJ1-1; D not certain. The V end lost 5 bases, the J end lost 4 bases, and 12 bases lay between the germline ends. There are 13 residues in the CDR3. The germline CDR1 and CDR2 sequences are SGHRS and YFSETQ. Here the CDR3 reads CASSGLAGTEAFF. The CDR3, as DNA: TGCGCCAGCAGTGGACTAGCGGGCACTGAAGCTTTCTTT.

There are a few counts of this clonotype. This chain uses TRBV25-1 with TRBJ1-6, with 11 nucleotides matching TRBD1. Germline CDR1 MGHDK, CDR2 SYGVNS. This CDR3 has 16 amino acids. The trim removed 6 bases at V and 8 bases at J, leaving 9 bases unmatched. The CDR3 spells CASRTPGQGGDSPLHF. The CDR3 DNA follows: TGTGCCAGCAGAACTCCGGGACAGGGGGGAGATTCACCCCTCCACTTT.

The J gene is TRBJ2-4, the V gene TRBV4-1; no definite D call. Germline values: CDR1 MGHRA, CDR2 YSYEKL. V lost 11 bases to trimming and J lost 6 bases, with 11 bases between them. This CDR3 spans 11 amino acids. Here the CDR3 DNA reads TGCGCCGGCCGATCCATAAACATTCAGTACTTC. Translating it yields CAGRSINIQYF.

V is TRBV29-1 and J is TRBJ1-2; D is unresolved. V was shortened by 7 bases and J by 6 bases, with 12 bases between the two germline ends. This CDR3 spans 11 amino acids. Per the germline V gene, CDR1 is SQVTM and CDR2 is ANQGSEA. DNA for the CDR3: TGCAGCGCCGCGGATGGAGATGGCTACACCTTC. It yields the protein CSAADGDGYTF.

Turning to this clonotype: This likely comes from a read error, as the CDR3 has no conserved phenylalanine or tryptophan at its end. V gene TRBV19 combines with J gene TRBJ2-2; the D gene is possibly TRBD2 (6 bases). Germline V gene data show CDR1 as LNHDA and CDR2 as SQIVND (reference sequence). This CDR3 is 13 amino acids long. The ends were cut back, 7 bases at V and 7 bases at J, with 13 bases in the middle. The CDR3 DNA reads TGTGCCAGTAAAATTTGGGGGGACGGGGAGCTGTTTATT. As protein: CASKIWGDGELFI.

This clonotype is judged medium-sized. The V gene is TRBV19, the J gene TRBJ1-2; no clear D gene. Trimming shortened V by 5 bases and J by 4 bases, and 5 bases separated the two germline ends. The CDR3 has 11 residues. Germline V gives CDR1 LNHDA, CDR2 SQIVND (reference sequence). The CDR3, as DNA: TGTGCCAGTAGTTCTCCCTATGGCTACACCTTC. Amino acids: CASSSPYGYTF.

This clonotype was seen repeatedly, ten times or more. V is TRBV2 and J is TRBJ2-2, with a weak D call TRBD1 (5 bases). Looked up from germline, CDR1 is SNHLY and CDR2 is FYNNEI. The CDR3 length is 14 residues. Trimming took off 4 bases at V and 5 bases at J, with 11 bases between the two ends. CDR3 nucleotide sequence: TGTGCCAGCAGTGGTAGCAGGGTGACCGGGGAGCTGTTTTTT. This encodes CASSGSRVTGELFF. Full variable domain (rest looked up from reference TRBV2 and TRBJ2-2): EPEVTQTPSHQVTQMGQEVILRCVPISNHLYFYWYRQILGQKVEFLVSFYNNEISEKSEIFDDQFSVERPDGSNFTLKIRSTKLEDSAMYFCASSGSRVTGELFFGEGSRLTVL.

This chain connects TRBV20-1 to TRBJ2-3; D perhaps matches TRBD2 (5 bases). Germline V gives CDR1 DFQATT, CDR2 SNEGSKA (reference sequence). The CDR3 sequence is 14 residues long. Trimming removed 3 bases at V and 6 bases at J, with 16 bases between. This chain's CDR3 is CSARPADRRDTQYF. CDR3 DNA: TGCAGTGCTAGGCCAGCGGACCGCCGGGATACGCAGTATTTT.

This clonotype rates as medium-sized. The rearrangement joins TRBV2 to TRBJ1-5; 10 positions match TRBD1. The germline V gene has CDR1 SNHLY and CDR2 FYNNEI. The CDR3 is 14 amino acids. V was pared by 7 bases and J by 5 bases, with 5 bases of the junction left unmatched. The CDR3 region is CASMGTGDDQPQHF. For the CDR3, the DNA is TGTGCCAGCATGGGGACAGGGGATGATCAGCCCCAGCATTTT.

The rearrangement uses TRBV7-3 and TRBJ2-3; D is perhaps TRBD2 (6 bases). Germline values: CDR1 SGHTA, CDR2 FQGTGA. There are 15 residues in the CDR3. V was trimmed by 5 bases and J by 0 bases, leaving 12 bases between them. This CDR3 is CASSLRAGSTDTQYF. The CDR3, as DNA: TGTGCCAGCAGCCTTAGGGCGGGAAGCACAGATACGCAGTATTTT.

In its sample, this clonotype ranks as medium-sized. CDR3 amino acids: CASSTTRRLGAEAFF. In DNA, the CDR3 is TGTGCCAGCAGCACGACCCGACGATTGGGGGCTGAAGCTTTCTTT. The V and J genes are TRBV7-2 and TRBJ1-1; D may be TRBD1 (5 bases). This CDR3 region has 15 residues. The germline CDR1 and CDR2 sequences are SGHTA and FQGNSA. V lost 5 bases and J 6 bases, leaving 19 bases between the germline ends. Combining the CDR3 with reference TRBV7-2 and TRBJ1-1 gives the whole variable domain GAGVSQSPSNKVTEKGKDVELRCDPISGHTALYWYRQSLGQGLEFLIYFQGNSAPDKSGLPSDRFSAERTGGSVSTLTIQRTQQEDSAVYLCASSTTRRLGAEAFFGQGTRLTVV.

The chain uses TRBV7-8 and TRBJ1-5; TRBD1 matches 8 bases. Germline lookup yields CDR1 SGHVS and CDR2 FQNEAQ. The J segment lost 2 bases and the V segment lost 1 base, leaving 7 bases of the junction unmatched. The CDR3 length is 17 residues. The CDR3 DNA sequence: TGTGCCAGCAGCTTAGAGAGACAGGGGAGAGGCAATCAGCCCCAGCATTTT. Translation: CASSLERQGRGNQPQHF.

Concerning this clonotype itself: Likely a read error: the CDR3 ends without its conserved phenylalanine or tryptophan. V and J are TRBV5-5 and TRBJ2-4; D unclear. From germline, CDR1 is SGHKS and CDR2 YYEKEE (reference sequence). This CDR3 region has 14 residues. The DNA for the CDR3 is TGTGCCAGCAGCTTGGGGGGAAGATCAGACATCCAGTACTGC. It codes for CASSLGGRSDIQYC.

This clonotype came up once. A single base separates this from a much larger clone, so it may be a read error. V usage is TRBV18 and J usage is TRBJ2-7; possible D gene TRBD2, 5 bases. The CDR3 extends over 13 amino acids. Germline V gives CDR1 KGHSH, CDR2 LQKENI. For the CDR3, the DNA is TGTGCCAGCTCACCACTTCGGGGTGAAGAGCAGCACTTC. As protein: CASSPLRGEEQHF. The variable domain in full, completed from reference TRBV18 and TRBJ2-7, reads NAGVMQNPRHLVRRRGQEARLRCSPMKGHSHVYWYRQLPEEGLKFMVYLQKENIIDESGMPKERFSAEFPKEGPSILRIQQVVRGDSAAYFCASSPLRGEEQHFGPGTRLTVT.

Comments on this clonotype: The junction does not match germline at one end; this may be a read error. This chain joins TRBV10-1 and TRBJ2-5; the D gene is possibly TRBD2 (5 bases). The germline CDR1 and CDR2 sequences are WNHNN and SYGVQD (reference sequence). The CDR3 is made up of 11 amino acids. The CDR3 loop reads CASSNGESQYF. The CDR3, as DNA: TGCGCCAGCAGTAACGGGGAGAGCCAGTACTTC.

This clonotype was picked up many times. The chain has TRBV2 and TRBJ1-1; possibly TRBD1 for D (5 bases). The germline gives CDR1 SNHLY, CDR2 FYNNEI. V lost 7 bases and J 3 bases, leaving 9 bases between the germline ends. The CDR3 length is 12 residues. CDR3 nucleotides: TGTGCCAGCATCAGGGCGGACACTGAAGCTTTCTTT. This translates into CASIRADTEAFF.

This rearrangement joins TRBV24-1 to TRBJ1-2; 7 nucleotides line up with TRBD1. The CDR3 sequence is 13 residues long. The germline V gene has CDR1 KGHDR and CDR2 SFDVKD. V lost 7 bases and J lost 2; bases outside the gene matches: 3. CDR3 bases: TGTGCCACCAGCCAGGGGGGCAACTATGGCTACACCTTC. Translated: CATSQGGNYGYTF.